This record looks at one TCR beta chain sequence and its context. Antigen: not known. The V and J ends lost 6 bases and 7 bases, in that order; junction bases with no gene match: 6. The CDR3 is 13 amino acids. CDR1 and CDR2 from the germline V gene are SGHTA and FQGTGA. The data originate from a study of identical twins. Study-wide findings and caveats: Out-of-frame alpha sequences common to twins exhibited a surplus of low generation probability.

Via MiXCR, TCRdb re-called the 5' RACE reads, giving one row per CDR3 protein. The top ten hold roughly 0.5% of the sample, which has around 450,000 distinct CDR3 sequences, approximately 15% seen once. The sample also formed part of further work on yellow fever vaccine responses in identical twins.

The specimen sequenced was CD4+ T cells sorted from blood. This TCR derives from a woman aged 18-35 years in good health. The chain employs TRBV7-3 and TRBJ2-1; 7 nucleotides line up with TRBD1. This CDR3 is CASSATGINEQFF. The DNA for the CDR3 is TGTGCCAGCAGTGCGACAGGGATTAATGAGCAGTTCTTC.